A selection of T cell receptor beta chains follows, all from one sample in a study of vaccination effects on CD4 cells after COVID-19. No antigens are known for them. Sequencing was performed with immunoSEQ multiplex PCR; in TCRdb, only in-frame clones are kept and a portion is missing. The profile shows 20,000 to 25,000 clones, roughly 72% of them singletons. The input for sequencing was CD4+ T cells from PBMCs cultured with HCoV-NL63 spike peptides, taken before COVID-19 vaccination. All receptors derive from a human donor who received a COVID-19 vaccine. Both conserved end residues are part of each CDR3. Each record gives: J gene, D gene, clone size, V gene, CDR3 DNA, CDR3 protein. A D gene is named only where the DNA matches it firmly. Only part of the rows carry a size: once, few, many, or a class if the clone is expanded.

TRBJ2-5 - - TRBV27 TGTGCCAGCAGTTTACCCCGGATGCAAGAGACCCAGTACTTC CASSLPRMQETQYF
TRBJ1-4 - - TRBV12-3/TRBV12-4 TGTGCCAGCAGTTTAGAGTCGGGTGAAAAACTGTTTTTT CASSLESGEKLFF
TRBJ2-7 TRBD1 - TRBV5-4 TGTGCCAGCAGCCCGGGGGGGGGACAGGGGACCTACGAGCAGTACTTC CASSPGGGQGTYEQYF
TRBJ2-7 - - TRBV12-3/TRBV12-4 TGTGCCAGCAGTCCAACGCCCTACGAGCAGTACTTC CASSPTPYEQYF
TRBJ2-1 - - TRBV24-1 TGTGCCACCAGTGATGGGGAGGAGCAGTTCTTC CATSDGEEQFF
TRBJ1-3 - - TRBV6-5 TGTGCCAGCACTAACCCGGGGTCGGGTGTGTATTTT CASTNPGSGVYF
TRBJ2-1 TRBD2 - TRBV3-1/TRBV3-2 TGTGCCAGCAGCCAAGGTGGGACTAGTTGGCCCCCTGAGCAGTTCTTC CASSQGGTSWPPEQFF
TRBJ1-3 - - TRBV7-6 TGTGCCAGCAGCTTACGGGGAACTTACAGCTCTGGAAACACCATATATTTT CASSLRGTYSSGNTIYF
TRBJ1-5 - once TRBV12-3/TRBV12-4 TGTGCCAGCAGTTTCAGCGATCAGCCCCAGCATTTT CASSFSDQPQHF
TRBJ2-1 TRBD2 - TRBV9 TGTGCCAGCAGCCCACCGGGACTAGCGGACCTGGAGCAGTTCTTC CASSPPGLADLEQFF
TRBJ1-3 TRBD1 - TRBV4-2 TGTGCCAGCAGCCCGGGACAGGGGGGAAACACCATATATTTT CASSPGQGGNTIYF
TRBJ1-4 - - TRBV27 TGTGCCAGCAGTTTTGAGGCAGATGAAAAACTGTTTTTT CASSFEADEKLFF
TRBJ2-2 - few TRBV5-1 TGCGCCAGCAGCATGAGGGGGGGGACCGGGGAGCTGTTTTTT CASSMRGGTGELFF
TRBJ2-7 TRBD2 once TRBV6-2/TRBV6-3 TGTGCCAGCAGTTACCGGACTAGCGGGAGCCTTTTGGGATACTACGAGCAGTACTTC CASSYRTSGSLLGYYEQYF
TRBJ2-7 - - TRBV10-2 TGCGCCAGCAGTGATATGCACACCACCACCTACGAGCAGTACTTC CASSDMHTTTYEQYF
TRBJ2-2 TRBD2 - TRBV5-4 TGTGCCAGCAGCTTTTTCCTAGCGGGAGTTACCGGGGAGCTGTTTTTT CASSFFLAGVTGELFF
TRBJ1-3 - - TRBV21-1 TGTGCCAGCAGCAAAGATTTTTTTGGGGCGCCGTTATCTGGAAACACCATATATTTT CASSKDFFGAPLSGNTIYF
TRBJ1-1 TRBD1 - TRBV19 TGTGCCAGTAGTGCGTGGGGACAGGGCAACACTGAAGCTTTCTTT CASSAWGQGNTEAFF
TRBJ1-6 - - TRBV2 TGTGCCAGCAGTGAAGTCAGGGCCTGGAATTCACCCCTCCACTTT CASSEVRAWNSPLHF
TRBJ2-3 TRBD2 - TRBV2 TGTGCCAGCAGTGACGGGCTAGCGGGGCTCACAGATACGCAGTATTTT CASSDGLAGLTDTQYF
TRBJ1-2 - once TRBV28 TGTGCCAGCAGTTCGGAAGGGGGGACGATAAATGGCTACACCTTC CASSSEGGTINGYTF
TRBJ2-2 - - TRBV5-1 TGCGCCAGCAATGAAGGAAACGCGAACACCGGGGAGCTGTTTTTT CASNEGNANTGELFF
TRBJ2-3 TRBD1 few TRBV19 TGTGCCAGTAGAGGACAGGGTGGCACAGATACGCAGTATTTT CASRGQGGTDTQYF
TRBJ2-5 TRBD2 - TRBV5-4 TGTGCCAGCCGCGAAGGGGCGGGAGGAGAGGAGACCCAGTACTTC CASREGAGGEETQYF
TRBJ2-3 TRBD2 - TRBV6-5 TGTGCCAGCAGTTTGCTAGCGGGGCCCGGCACAGATACGCAGTATTTT CASSLLAGPGTDTQYF
TRBJ2-2 - - TRBV19 TGTGCCAGTAGTAATATTGGATCAGGCGACGGGGAGCTGTTTTTT CASSNIGSGDGELFF
TRBJ2-7 TRBD1 - TRBV6-1 TGTGCCAGCAGTGGAAGCTTTAGGACAGGGACCTACGAGCAGTACTTC CASSGSFRTGTYEQYF
TRBJ1-6 TRBD1 - TRBV3-1/TRBV3-2 TGTGCCAGCAGCGCACGGACAGGTTATAATTCACCCCTCCACTTT CASSARTGYNSPLHF
TRBJ1-2 TRBD1 - TRBV12-3/TRBV12-4 TGTGCCAGCAGTCCACAGGGGAACTATGGCTACACCTTC CASSPQGNYGYTF
TRBJ1-3 - - TRBV4-1 TGCGCCAGCAGGGATAACAGGATCTCTGGAAACACCATATATTTT CASRDNRISGNTIYF
TRBJ1-2 - - TRBV14 TGTGCCAGCAGCCACCTCTTTGTTGGGGCAGGGGCCGATGGGGACTATGGCTACACCTTC CASSHLFVGAGADGDYGYTF
TRBJ1-5 - - TRBV6-1 TGTGCCAGCAGTGAAGTGGGGGCAGACAATCAGCCCCAGCATTTT CASSEVGADNQPQHF
TRBJ2-2 - few TRBV27 TGTGCCAGCAGTTTACGGCTCTTGAGGGCAGGGAACACCGGGGAGCTGTTTTTT CASSLRLLRAGNTGELFF
TRBJ2-5 - - TRBV29-1 TGCAGCGTTGATGTGTTCGGACACCGTCTAGAGACCCAGTACTTC CSVDVFGHRLETQYF
TRBJ2-1 - - TRBV7-9 TGTGCCAGCAGCTTAAGAAGGGGGGCGAGCTCCTACAATGAGCAGTTCTTC CASSLRRGASSYNEQFF
TRBJ2-1 - - TRBV30 TGTGCCTGGAGTGTACAGCTTATCAATGAGCAGTTCTTC CAWSVQLINEQFF
TRBJ2-7 TRBD2 few TRBV14 TGTGCCAGCAGCCAGAATAGCGGGGGCGAGCAGTACTTC CASSQNSGGEQYF
TRBJ2-3 - - TRBV10-3 TGTGCCATCAGGGGGGAGTGGACAGATACGCAGTATTTT CAIRGEWTDTQYF